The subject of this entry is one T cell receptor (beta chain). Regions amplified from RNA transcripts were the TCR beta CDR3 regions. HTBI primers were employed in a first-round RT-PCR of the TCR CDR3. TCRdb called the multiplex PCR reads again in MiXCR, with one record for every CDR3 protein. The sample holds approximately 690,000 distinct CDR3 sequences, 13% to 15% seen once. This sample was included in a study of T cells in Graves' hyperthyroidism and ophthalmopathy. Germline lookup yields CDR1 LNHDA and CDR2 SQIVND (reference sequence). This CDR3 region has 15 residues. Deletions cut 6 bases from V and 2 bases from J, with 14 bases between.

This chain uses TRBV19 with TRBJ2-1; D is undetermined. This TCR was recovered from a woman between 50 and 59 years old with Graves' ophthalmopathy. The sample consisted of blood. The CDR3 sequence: CASSLVVPAYNEQFF. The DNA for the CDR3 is TGTGCCAGTAGCCTGGTAGTCCCCGCCTACAATGAGCAGTTCTTC.